Listed below are T cell receptor beta chains from one sample, sequenced in a study. Via MiXCR, TCRdb re-called the 5' RACE reads, giving one row per CDR3 protein. The profile shows around 34,000 distinct CDR3 sequences, 25% to 30% of them singletons. Sequenced input: tumor-infiltrating Tregs sorted from the breast tumor. These receptors came from a female donor with breast cancer. Both conserved end residues are part of each CDR3. Fields, in order: V gene, J gene, D gene, clone size, CDR3 DNA, CDR3 protein. D genes are given only for firm matches. Not every row has a clone size; where given, it reads once, few, many or a size class.

TRBV20-1	TRBJ1-2	TRBD1	medium-sized	TGCAGTGCTCCTCGACAGGGGGCGGATGGCTACACCTTC	CSAPRQGADGYTF
TRBV20-1	TRBJ2-3	.	many	TGCAGTGCTGGGGGGCAGGACGTAGATACGCAGTATTTT	CSAGGQDVDTQYF
TRBV7-3	TRBJ2-1	TRBD1	.	TGTGCCAGCAGCTGGGGACAGGGCAATGAGCAGTTCTTC	CASSWGQGNEQFF
TRBV25-1	TRBJ2-1	TRBD2	many	TGTGCCAGCAATGGGAGACTAGCGGGGAACAATGAGCAGTTCTTC	CASNGRLAGNNEQFF
TRBV5-1	TRBJ2-1	.	many	TGCGCCAGCAGCTTGGGCGTCTACAATGAGCAGTTCTTC	CASSLGVYNEQFF
TRBV7-8	TRBJ2-7	.	.	TGTGCCAGCAGCTTAGCCCCTGGGGACGGAACCTACGAGCAGTACTTC	CASSLAPGDGTYEQYF
TRBV11-2	TRBJ2-1	TRBD2	few	TGTGCCAGCAGCCTACTAGCGGGAGGCTACAATGAGCAGTCCTTC	CASSLLAGGYNEQSF
TRBV6-5	TRBJ1-2	.	.	TGTGCCAGCAGTTACACCGGCGGCTATGGCTACACCTTC	CASSYTGGYGYTF
TRBV3-1	TRBJ2-1	.	.	TGTGCCAGCAGCCAAGATCTTTGGGGCTACAATGAGCAGTTCTTC	CASSQDLWGYNEQFF
TRBV4-1	TRBJ2-1	.	medium-sized	TGCGCCAGCAGCCAGGATAACAATGAGCAGTTCTTC	CASSQDNNEQFF
TRBV6-6	TRBJ2-3	TRBD1	.	TGTGCCATCCGGCCGGGACAGAGCACAGATACGCAGTATTTT	CAIRPGQSTDTQYF
TRBV9	TRBJ2-1	.	few	TGTGCCAGCAGCAGACACAACCGCGGGGACAGCTCCTACAATGAGCAGTTCTTC	CASSRHNRGDSSYNEQFF
TRBV20-1	TRBJ1-1	TRBD1	.	TGCAGTGCTAGGGGACAGGGGACTGGCACTGAAGCTTTCTTT	CSARGQGTGTEAFF
TRBV6-1	TRBJ1-5	.	few	TGTGCCAGCACGGATCGACAGGCCCTCTCCATTCAGCCCCAGCATTTT	CASTDRQALSIQPQHF
TRBV5-1	TRBJ1-2	.	many	TGCGCCAGCAGCGTCGGGACGGACTATGGCTACACCTTC	CASSVGTDYGYTF
TRBV7-6	TRBJ2-1	TRBD2	medium-sized	TGTGCCAGCAGCTTAGGGACTAGCCGGACTGAGCAGTTCTTC	CASSLGTSRTEQFF
TRBV20-1	TRBJ1-1	.	many	TGCAGTGCTAAAGACATGGCGTCCACTGAAGCTTTCTTT	CSAKDMASTEAFF
TRBV20-1	TRBJ2-1	TRBD2	many	TGCAGTGCTAGAGATCGGGGGGTCGTTGCGGGAGCTTACAATGAGCAGTTCTTC	CSARDRGVVAGAYNEQFF
TRBV20-1	TRBJ1-5	TRBD1	many	TGCAGTGCCGCTCCGGGACAGGGGGCTCAGCCCCAGCATTTT	CSAAPGQGAQPQHF
TRBV5-6	TRBJ2-3	TRBD2	.	TGTGCCAGCAGCTTTAAACCCGGGAGGATAGGTACAGATACGCAGTATTTT	CASSFKPGRIGTDTQYF
TRBV5-1	TRBJ1-1	.	.	TGCGCCAGCAGCTTTGGGACCGCGAACACTGAAGCTTTCTTT	CASSFGTANTEAFF
TRBV12-3/TRBV12-4	TRBJ2-7	.	few	TGTGCCAGCAGTAAGAACAGGAGCTCCTACGAGCAGTACTTC	CASSKNRSSYEQYF
TRBV9	TRBJ2-1	.	few	TGTGCCAGCAGCATTAGTCCGACCTACAATGAGCAGTTCTTC	CASSISPTYNEQFF
TRBV11-2	TRBJ2-1	.	.	TGTGCCAGCAGCGTACGGGCCTCCCCTTGGAATGAGCAGTTCTTC	CASSVRASPWNEQFF
TRBV12-3/TRBV12-4	TRBJ1-2	TRBD1	many	TGTGCCAGCAGTGTGGGACAGTTGCGGGGCTACACCTTC	CASSVGQLRGYTF
TRBV20-1	TRBJ2-1	TRBD2	.	TGCAGTGCCGCCGGGACTAGCGGGAGCCACAATGAGCAGTTCTTC	CSAAGTSGSHNEQFF